Below are 22 T cell receptor beta chains sequenced from a single sample in a study of CD8+ T cells in alopecia areata. Investigators isolated RNA and reverse transcribed it into cDNA to act as the sequencing template. Assay: immunoSEQ multiplex PCR; the TCRdb copy retains only in-frame clones and omits some. Here the sample spans around 200,000 clones, roughly 64% being singletons. Treatment denoted: oral pan-JAK inhibitor, 5-10 mg twice daily. The sample consisted of CD8+ T cells sorted from blood, taken at week 24, from a patient treated with tofacitinib. These receptors came from a human donor with alopecia areata.

The chain uses TRBV7-8 and TRBJ2-1; unclear D gene. The germline V gene has CDR1 SGHVS and CDR2 FQNEAQ. CDR3 size: 11 residues. V lost 5 bases and J lost 13, with 12 bases in between. The CDR3 DNA is TGTGCCAGCAGCGGCTCCGGCGATCAGTTCTTC. Its protein is CASSGSGDQFF.

V is TRBV15 and J is TRBJ1-4; 8 bases are shared with TRBD1. CDR1 and CDR2 (germline): LNHNV, YYDKDF (reference sequence). The CDR3 consists of 15 residues. V shed 6 bases, J shed 5 bases, and the junction held 8 bases outside the gene matches. The chain's CDR3 is CATRRQRDRNEKLFF. The CDR3 nucleotides read TGTGCCACCAGGCGACAACGGGACAGGAATGAAAAACTGTTTTTT. Together with reference TRBV15 and TRBJ1-4, the CDR3 gives the full variable domain: DAMVIQNPRYQVTQFGKPVTLSCSQTLNHNVMYWYQQKSSQAPKLLFHYYDKDFNNEADTPDNFQSRRPNTSFCFLDIRSPGLGDTAMYLCATRRQRDRNEKLFFGSGTQLSVL.

The CDR3 is CASSRGGSYEQYF. The CDR3 nucleotides read TGTGCCAGCAGCCGGGGAGGGTCCTACGAGCAGTACTTC. The V gene is TRBV7-9, the J gene TRBJ2-7; 7 nucleotides match TRBD2. V shed 5 bases, J shed 1 base, and the junction held 2 bases outside the gene matches. This CDR3 spans 13 amino acids. Per the germline V gene, CDR1 is SEHNR and CDR2 is FQNEAQ (reference sequence). The full variable domain, rest sourced from reference TRBV7-9 and TRBJ2-7, is DTGVSQNPRHKITKRGQNVTFRCDPISEHNRLYWYRQTLGQGPEFLTYFQNEAQLEKSRLLSDRFSAERPKGSFSTLEIQRTEQGDSAMYLCASSRGGSYEQYFGPGTRLTVT.

This clone appeared a single time. The chain carries TRBV6-7 and TRBJ1-6; weak D call: TRBD1 (5 bases). TRBV6-7 is labeled an ORF, and its function is uncertain. CDR3 length: 14 residues. The ends were cut back, 6 bases at V and 4 bases at J, with 10 bases in the middle. CDR3 DNA: TGTGCCAGCAGAATGCGGGGGTATAATTCACCCCTCCACTTT. Translation: CASRMRGYNSPLHF.

Only a few counts were recorded for this clone. The chain combines TRBV14 with TRBJ2-2, with TRBD2 as a possible D gene (6 bases). Germline-derived CDR1 and CDR2 are SGHDN and FVKESK. CDR3 length: 17 residues. V shed 0 bases and J shed 3 bases, with 14 bases lying between them. The CDR3 nucleotides are TGTGCCAGCAGCCAAGATTGGAGGGGCCCCTACACCGGGGAGCTGTTTTTT. Amino acids: CASSQDWRGPYTGELFF. Looking up the rest from reference TRBV14 and TRBJ2-2 gives the full variable domain: EAGVTQFPSHSVIEKGQTVTLRCDPISGHDNLYWYRRVMGKEIKFLLHFVKESKQDESGMPNNRFLAERTGGTYSTLKVQPAELEDSGVYFCASSQDWRGPYTGELFFGEGSRLTVL.

The CDR3 spells CAWSPETYEQYF. In DNA, the CDR3 is TGTGCCTGGAGTCCGGAAACCTACGAGCAGTACTTC. The chain couples TRBV30 to TRBJ2-7, with D hard to call. The CDR3 length is 12 residues. The V end lost 2 bases, the J end lost 2 bases, and 7 bases lay between the germline ends. Germline V gene sequence: CDR1 GTSNPN, CDR2 SVGIG (reference sequence).

This chain joins TRBV30 and TRBJ1-1; D may be TRBD1 (5 bases). There are 14 residues in the CDR3. The V and J ends lost 0 bases and 3 bases respectively, with 11 bases between them. Germline V lookup: CDR1 GTSNPN, CDR2 SVGIG (reference sequence). CDR3: CAWSVGRGDTEAFF. CDR3 DNA sequence: TGTGCCTGGAGTGTTGGGAGGGGCGACACTGAAGCTTTCTTT.

V gene TRBV7-9 combines with J gene TRBJ2-5; D may be TRBD2 (6 bases). The CDR3 consists of 15 residues. The germline V and J ends were trimmed by 7 bases and 5 bases, with 20 bases remaining between them. Germline-derived CDR1 and CDR2 are SEHNR and FQNEAQ (reference sequence). CDR3 in DNA: TGTGCCAGCACACCCATAATAGTCGCGGGGGAGACCCAGTACTTC. Its translation is CASTPIIVAGETQYF.

V usage is TRBV25-1 and J usage is TRBJ2-3; D is perhaps TRBD2 (5 bases). The V gene lost 2 bases and the J gene lost 14 bases, with 14 bases spanning the gap. Germline assignment: CDR1 MGHDK and CDR2 SYGVNS. This CDR3 is 12 amino acids long. CDR3: CASSEVWTRPYF. The CDR3 nucleotides read TGTGCCAGCAGTGAAGTCTGGACTCGTCCGTATTTT.

A few counts support this clone. The chain has TRBV29-1 and TRBJ2-1, with D hard to call. Trimming stripped 3 bases from V and 9 bases from J, with 18 bases between. Germline V lookup: CDR1 SQVTM, CDR2 ANQGSEA. This CDR3 contains 14 residues. The CDR3 protein is CSVDTGLGSAEQFF. In DNA form, the CDR3 reads TGCAGCGTTGATACGGGTCTGGGATCGGCTGAGCAGTTCTTC.

The table lists this clone with a few counts. This chain joins TRBV30 and TRBJ2-1, with D hard to call. The V end was cut by 0 bases, the J end by 10 bases, with 7 bases between. The CDR3 is 11 amino acids. Per germline, CDR1 GTSNPN and CDR2 SVGIG (reference sequence). CDR3: CAWSVGGEQFF. CDR3 DNA: TGTGCCTGGAGTGTGGGTGGGGAGCAGTTCTTC.

This clone was detected only a few times. Other DNA sequences in this specimen translate into the identical CDR3. The chain carries TRBV7-9 and TRBJ1-2; D might be TRBD1 (6 bases). The CDR3 runs 14 residues. Germline values: CDR1 SEHNR, CDR2 FQNEAQ (reference sequence). Trimming left V 3 bases short and J 2 bases short, with 10 bases between. CDR3 sequence reads: CASSLGGANYGYTF. The CDR3, as DNA: TGTGCCAGCAGCTTGGGGGGCGCCAACTATGGCTACACCTTC.

This clone has only one observation. The V and J genes are TRBV29-1 and TRBJ1-2; D possibly corresponds to TRBD1 (5 bases). The germline CDR1 and CDR2 sequences are SQVTM and ANQGSEA. The CDR3 spans 13 residues. V was pared by 3 bases and J by 5 bases, with 13 bases between. This CDR3 is CSVELGADYGYTF. The DNA for the CDR3 is TGCAGCGTTGAGTTAGGGGCAGATTATGGCTACACCTTC. The whole variable domain, remainder taken from reference TRBV29-1 and TRBJ1-2, is SAVISQKPSRDICQRGTSLTIQCQVDSQVTMMFWYRQQPGQSLTLIATANQGSEATYESGFVIDKFPISRPNLTFSTLTVSNMSPEDSSIYLCSVELGADYGYTFGSGTRLTVV.

This clone was counted a few times. The gene calls are TRBV29-1 and TRBJ1-2; possibly TRBD1 for D (6 bases). The CDR3 loop spans 16 amino acids. With 3 bases removed from V and 3 bases from J, the gap between germline ends came to 20 bases. Germline V gene sequence: CDR1 SQVTM, CDR2 ANQGSEA. The CDR3 loop is CSVDKLRGREDYGYTF. CDR3 coding DNA: TGCAGCGTTGATAAGCTCCGGGGGCGAGAAGACTATGGCTACACCTTC.

The chain uses TRBV7-6 and TRBJ1-1; 7 bases are shared with TRBD1. Trimming at V came to 4 bases and at J to 0 bases, leaving 5 bases not matched to a gene. CDR3 size: 15 residues. Germline V lookup: CDR1 SGHVS, CDR2 FNYEAQ. CDR3 DNA: TGTGCCAGCAGCTCGCGGACAGGCCTGAACACTGAAGCTTTCTTT. Its translation is CASSSRTGLNTEAFF.

This clone occurred a few times. The gene calls are TRBV7-2 and TRBJ2-7; no reliable D call. V gave up 1 base and J gave up 5 bases, with 15 bases separating them. This CDR3 region has 15 residues. Germline V gives CDR1 SGHTA, CDR2 FQGNSA. This CDR3 reads CASSLVRRRMDEQYF. The CDR3 bases are TGTGCCAGCAGCTTAGTCCGACGTAGGATGGACGAGCAGTACTTC. The full variable domain, completed using reference TRBV7-2 and TRBJ2-7, is GAGVSQSPSNKVTEKGKDVELRCDPISGHTALYWYRQSLGQGLEFLIYFQGNSAPDKSGLPSDRFSAERTGGSVSTLTIQRTQQEDSAVYLCASSLVRRRMDEQYFGPGTRLTVT.

V gene TRBV6-1 combines with J gene TRBJ2-7; possibly TRBD1 for D (5 bases). Germline-derived CDR1 and CDR2 are MNHNS and SASEGT. V was pared by 7 bases and J by 3 bases, with 10 bases between. This CDR3 comprises 12 residues. This chain's CDR3 is CASIKTDYEQYF. Written as DNA, the CDR3 is TGTGCCAGCATTAAGACAGACTACGAGCAGTACTTC.

The chain carries TRBV30 and TRBJ2-3; D is unclear. Germline lookup yields CDR1 GTSNPN and CDR2 SVGIG (reference sequence). The CDR3 runs 16 residues. V was shortened by 0 bases and J by 0 bases, with 13 bases between the two germline ends. The CDR3 coding sequence is TGTGCCTGGAGTGTATGGTCAGTCTCTAGCACAGATACGCAGTATTTT. Its translation: CAWSVWSVSSTDTQYF.

There are a few counts of this clone. This chain links TRBV9 with TRBJ2-1; 8 nucleotides line up with TRBD2. Per the germline V gene, CDR1 is SGDLS and CDR2 is YYNGEE. Germline trimming cut 7 bases from V and 4 bases from J; bases unmatched to any gene: 7. The CDR3 totals 14 residues. This CDR3 reads CASAPASGYNEQFF. The CDR3 DNA is TGTGCCAGCGCCCCAGCTAGCGGGTACAATGAGCAGTTCTTC.

The CDR3, as DNA: TGTGCCAGCAGCTTAGGGCAGTCGACATACGAGCAGTACTTC. Translating it yields CASSLGQSTYEQYF. V usage is TRBV13 and J usage is TRBJ2-7; D is unclear. Germline V lookup: CDR1 PRHDT, CDR2 FYEKMQ (reference sequence). The CDR3 is made up of 14 amino acids. V shed 0 bases and J shed 4 bases, with 10 bases lying between them.

Here the CDR3 DNA reads TGTGCCAGCGAAAGTGGGGACTATGGCTACACCTTC. Protein sequence: CASESGDYGYTF. The chain carries TRBV5-6 and TRBJ1-2; D not resolved. CDR1 and CDR2 from the germline V gene are SGHDT and YYEEEE. Trimming left V 7 bases short and J 3 bases short, with 10 bases between. The CDR3 covers 12 residues.

The chain carries TRBV6-5 and TRBJ1-6; TRBD1 might be the D (5 bases). Trimming stripped 6 bases from V and 9 bases from J, with 15 bases between. This CDR3 is 14 amino acids long. Germline V gene lookup returns CDR1 MNHEY and CDR2 SVGAGI. The DNA for the CDR3 is TGTGCCAGCAGGGACTTGGGGGGGGGTTCACCCCTCCACTTT. This translates into CASRDLGGGSPLHF.